This T cell receptor beta chain came from a study of cytomegalovirus exposure and HLA in healthy donors. 13 Jbeta primers and 60 Vbeta primers were used for the PCR. This table comes from immunoSEQ multiplex PCR, and its TCRdb copy is limited to in-frame clones, with some not included. The sample lists under 250,000 clones, more than 65% seen once, with about 1.5% in the top ten. The germline V gene encodes CDR1 LNHDA and CDR2 SQIVND (reference sequence). This CDR3 spans 15 amino acids. Losses at the gene ends were 7 bases for V and 7 bases for J; bases not matched to a gene: 8. The receptor comes from a man in his fifties in good health and CMV-seronegative. The chain carries TRBV19 and TRBJ1-5, with 12 bases lining up with TRBD1. The sample was PBMCs. Written as DNA, the CDR3 is TGTGCCAGTAACCTCGGGACAGGGGGCCGGCAGCCCCAGCATTTT. Its protein is CASNLGTGGRQPQHF.